The 14 T cell receptor beta chains listed next were all sequenced from one sample in a study of OX40 agonist ivuxolimab in advanced cancers. Measured with immunoSEQ multiplex PCR; TCRdb has only the in-frame clones, and not every one. The repertoire consists of about 34,000 clones, with about 90% occurring once and the leading ten covering 4% to 5%. This specimen was CD4+ or CD8+ T cells sorted from blood, taken in a trial of the OX40 agonist ivuxolimab. The receptors here all came from an adult with an advanced solid tumor such as melanoma, head and neck, liver or kidney cancer.

This chain joins TRBV6-1 and TRBJ2-7, with 9 bases that match TRBD1. Looked up from germline, CDR1 is MNHNS and CDR2 is SASEGT. This CDR3 spans 16 amino acids. Trimming cost V 2 bases and J 3 bases; bases outside gene matches: 8. CDR3 DNA: TGTGCCAGCAGTGAACGGGACAGGGCGGAGATCTACGAGCAGTACTTC. Protein: CASSERDRAEIYEQYF.

This rearrangement joins TRBV12-5 to TRBJ2-3; no reliable D call. The germline CDR1 and CDR2 sequences are LGHNT and FRNRAP. The V end lost 0 bases, the J end lost 0 bases, and 7 bases lay between the germline ends. This CDR3 region has 15 residues. CDR3 residues: CASGLVAGSTDTQYF. The CDR3 DNA reads TGTGCTAGTGGTTTGGTGGCAGGCAGCACAGATACGCAGTATTTT.

The chain links TRBV7-3 to TRBJ1-1; TRBD1 matches 11 bases. Germline V gives CDR1 SGHTA, CDR2 FQGTGA. The CDR3 extends over 13 amino acids. V trimming: 4 bases; J trimming: 10 bases; junction bases outside the gene matches: 5. CDR3 coding DNA: TGTGCCAGCAGCTCAGGACAGGGGGCTAGAGCTTTCTTT. Its protein product is CASSSGQGARAFF.

As concerns this clone: Germline is not matched at one junction end, which may reflect a read error. Different DNA sequences within this sample yield the same CDR3. V is TRBV4-3 and J is TRBJ1-2; D ambiguous. Germline loops: CDR1 LGHNA, CDR2 YSLEER. The CDR3 extends over 17 amino acids. The CDR3 bases are TGCGCCAGCAGCCAAGAGTTAAGCGGGGAAGGACGCTATGGCTACACCTTT. Translating gives CASSQELSGEGRYGYTF.

CDR3 nucleotides: TGTGCCAGCAGTGAATTGCGCACCGGGGAGCTGTTTTTT. The encoded protein is CASSELRTGELFF. V gene TRBV6-1 combines with J gene TRBJ2-2, with D uncertain. The ends were cut back, 2 bases at V and 4 bases at J, with 5 bases in the middle. Germline V CDR1 and CDR2: MNHNS, SASEGT. This CDR3 spans 13 amino acids.

V usage is TRBV5-1 and J usage is TRBJ2-7, with D uncertain. Trimming took 0 bases from V and 1 from J, leaving 8 bases between them. Germline loops: CDR1 SGHRS, CDR2 YFSETQ. The length of the CDR3 is 14 residues. The CDR3 spells CASSLAPASYEQYF. In nucleotides, the CDR3 is TGCGCCAGCAGCTTGGCCCCTGCGTCCTACGAGCAGTACTTC. The full variable domain, its missing parts supplied by reference TRBV5-1 and TRBJ2-7, is KAGVTQTPRYLIKTRGQQVTLSCSPISGHRSVSWYQQTPGQGLQFLFEYFSETQRNKGNFPGRFSGRQFSNSRSEMNVSTLELGDSALYLCASSLAPASYEQYFGPGTRLTVT.

This chain links TRBV19 with TRBJ2-5, with 11 bases fitting TRBD2. Germline V CDR1 and CDR2: LNHDA, SQIVND (reference sequence). Trimming cost V 2 bases and J 4 bases; bases outside gene matches: 12. This CDR3 comprises 18 residues. CDR3 bases: TGTGCCAGTAGTATAAGTAGCGGGGGGGCCGGAGTAGGAGAGACCCAGTACTTC. Protein: CASSISSGGAGVGETQYF.

The chain combines TRBV5-4 with TRBJ1-3, with 7 nucleotides matching TRBD1. This CDR3 comprises 15 residues. After removal of 4 bases from V and 3 bases from J, the junction contained 7 bases not matched to a gene. CDR1 is SGHNT, CDR2 YYREEE, per germline (reference sequence). CDR3 in DNA: TGTGCCAGCAGCCAAAATACAGGGGATGGAAACACCATATATTTT. This sequence encodes CASSQNTGDGNTIYF. The whole variable domain, remainder taken from reference TRBV5-4 and TRBJ1-3, is ETGVTQSPTHLIKTRGQQVTLRCSSQSGHNTVSWYQQALGQGPQFIFQYYREEENGRGNFPPRFSGLQFPNYSSELNVNALELDDSALYLCASSQNTGDGNTIYFGEGSWLTVV.

J is TRBJ2-2 and V is TRBV27; TRBD2 is a possible D gene (5 bases). Looked up from germline, CDR1 is MNHEY and CDR2 is SMNVEV (reference sequence). The CDR3 extends over 16 amino acids. Trimming took off 1 base at V and 1 base at J, with 10 bases between the two ends. CDR3 region: CASSLLVGVNTGELFF. The CDR3 coding sequence is TGTGCCAGCAGTTTATTGGTCGGGGTGAACACCGGGGAGCTGTTTTTT.

The chain links TRBV18 to TRBJ1-1, with 7 nucleotides matching TRBD1. Unmatched junction bases numbered 6, after V lost 2 bases and J lost 0 bases. The CDR3 runs to 16 residues. Germline V lookup: CDR1 KGHSH, CDR2 LQKENI. For the CDR3, the DNA is TGTGCCAGCTCACCAACAGGGGCGATCATGAACACTGAAGCTTTCTTT. Amino acids: CASSPTGAIMNTEAFF.

The chain uses TRBV11-2 and TRBJ1-2; 8 bases match TRBD1. Losses at the gene ends were 4 bases for V and 2 bases for J; bases not matched to a gene: 6. The CDR3 runs 15 residues. Germline V gene lookup returns CDR1 SGHAT and CDR2 FQNNGV. The CDR3 is CASSSWTGLNYGYTF. CDR3 in DNA: TGTGCCAGCAGCTCCTGGACAGGGCTAAACTATGGCTACACCTTC.

The chain links TRBV6-1 to TRBJ2-1; TRBD1 or TRBD2 may be the D gene (7 bases each). CDR1 and CDR2 from the germline V gene are MNHNS and SASEGT. The CDR3 sequence is 15 residues long. V lost 1 base and J 9 bases, leaving 16 bases between the germline ends. The CDR3 reads CASSEVGQGEGEQFF. CDR3 DNA: TGTGCCAGCAGTGAAGTAGGTCAGGGGGAGGGTGAGCAGTTCTTC.

This rearrangement joins TRBV6-5 to TRBJ1-6, with 9 bases that match TRBD1. The CDR3 runs 15 residues. J was trimmed by 8 bases and V by 4 bases; bases with no gene match: 6. Germline CDR1 reads MNHEY; CDR2 reads SVGAGI. The CDR3 here is CASSSPGQGYSPLHF. CDR3 sequence (DNA): TGTGCCAGCAGTTCTCCGGGACAGGGTTATTCACCCCTCCACTTT.

V usage is TRBV5-1 and J usage is TRBJ2-3, with 9 bases fitting TRBD2. CDR1 is SGHRS and CDR2 is YFSETQ in the germline V gene. Trimming took 0 bases from V and 2 from J; bases not matched to a gene: 7. There are 17 residues in the CDR3. The CDR3 DNA follows: TGCGCCAGCAGCTTGGAGGGTACTAGCGGGTACACAGATACGCAGTATTTT. Protein sequence: CASSLEGTSGYTDTQYF.